This T cell receptor (beta chain) was sequenced in a study of blood T cells in healthy people across ages (dated by TCRdb to between 2015 and 2017). General notes on the study: In model experiments, template switching captured roughly one uniquely barcoded TCR beta cDNA molecule for every two T cells. The study measured age-related changes in TCR beta repertoire diversity using deep sequencing normalized with unique cDNA molecular identifiers. Four age groups were formed from the donors: young (average approximately 15 years), middle-aged (approximately 41), aged (62) and long-lived (approximately 78). Donors of different ages were randomly distributed across sequencing lanes to avoid experimental bias. Using the same blood draw, the study looked at two additional independent replicas of 1 million unique cDNA reads for two donors, one aged 18 to 30 and the other aged 80 or older. Points the paper makes about the study in general: Estimates of total diversity from one million sequenced T cells were regarded as lower bounds and underestimates. Compared with the aged group, the long-lived group had more naive CD4+ T cells, fewer expanded clones and increased TCR diversity, suggesting age selection. Observed TCR beta diversity correlated strongly with the percentage of naive T cells measured by flow cytometry. The CMV infection status of donors was not known, potentially confounding age-related changes in expanded clonotypes. As age increased, observed TCR beta diversity per million T cells dropped in a roughly linear way, and a significant reduction was already evident by age around 41. Since profiling was done on bulk unsorted PBMCs, naive and antigen-experienced compartments could not be conclusively compared.

A remark on this clonotype: Its antigen is currently not known. No quality values exist for individual bases; no much larger clone is one base distant.

Libraries were made using 5' RACE. Sequenced on an Illumina HiSeq 2500. A second PCR of about 6 to 11 cycles was performed with a sample-barcoded 5' primer and a J-beta primer mix. A unique molecular identifier was introduced onto each TCR beta cDNA molecule by a template-switch 5' adaptor carrying 12 random nucleotides. At least 3 million CDR3-containing paired-end reads were obtained from each sample. First-strand cDNA synthesis was performed from all RNA using the Mint cDNA synthesis kit, with priming by a TRBC-specific oligonucleotide. After uracil-DNA glycosylase treatment, a first 18-cycle PCR used universal primers M1SS and BC2_uni_R on all cDNA. In the paper's pipeline: For normalization, 1 million high-quality reads, each with a distinct molecular identifier, were randomly selected from each sample. Reads with shared molecular identifiers were discarded instead of being binned into consensus sequences. CDR3 identification, clonotype clustering and error correction used MiTCR with a Q25 quality threshold and the strictest error-elimination algorithm. A nonparametric unseen species model using Euler transformation provided a lower-bound estimate of total TCR beta diversity. TCRdb ran its own pipeline on the public reads, namely fastp trimming at Q25 and MiXCR clone calling, and kept in-frame beta chains. Duplicate CDR3 protein sequences are folded into a single record with the most common DNA and genes. TCRdb's processing, not the study's, gives the V and J calls here. This sample comprises approximately 1,100,000 distinct CDR3 sequences, around 45% of them detected only once. The ten biggest clones cover under 20% of the sample.

Including cysteine and phenylalanine, the CDR3 has 13 amino acids. Only CDR3 DNA remains: 39 bases, in frame from the first base. The donors were some 36 Caucasian individuals from Russia, aged roughly 6 to 90 years, who were systemically healthy. About 10 milliliters of peripheral blood were collected from each donor into EDTA-treated Vacutainer tubes. Ficoll-Paque density-gradient centrifugation was used to isolate PBMCs, with at least 7 million per sample. Total RNA, at least 5.5 micrograms per sample, was extracted from PBMCs with Trizol reagent. The percentages of naive CD45RAhigh/CD27high T cells were determined by flow cytometry on a PBMC aliquot from every donor.

The sample was blood. The rearranged chain carries TRBV21-1 and TRBJ2-3; TRBD2 reflects the table's D call only, with no check against the DNA. TRBV21-1 is shown as a pseudogene. This receptor was identified in an older woman in good health. The sequenced DNA: TGTGCCAGGCGGAGGGGAAGCACAGATACGCAGTATTTT. This sequence encodes CARRRGSTDTQYF.